One sample yielded the 20 T cell receptor beta chains listed below, sequenced in a study of cytomegalovirus exposure and HLA in healthy donors. The PCR contained 60 Vbeta and 13 Jbeta primers. Produced via immunoSEQ multiplex PCR; TCRdb's table is partial and in-frame only. This repertoire shows about 230,000 clones, about three quarters found once; its top ten account for approximately 2.6%. Sequencing used PBMCs. The receptors here all came from a woman aged 60-75 years in good health and CMV-seropositive.

Details on this clone: One junction end disagrees with the germline gene, perhaps due to a read error. This chain uses TRBV6-5 with TRBJ1-2; 7 bases are a match to TRBD1. Germline CDR1 reads MNHEY; CDR2 reads SVGAGI. The CDR3 runs 14 residues. CDR3: CASRRGQFLYGHTF. The CDR3 DNA reads as TGTGCCAGCAGACGGGGACAGTTCCTCTATGGCCACACCTTC.

The V call is TRBV10-3, the J call TRBJ1-1; TRBD1 agrees at 8 bases. The V segment lost 9 bases and the J segment 3 bases; nucleotides outside the gene matches: 6. The CDR3 sequence is 13 residues long. Germline assignment: CDR1 ENHRY and CDR2 SYGVKD. The chain's CDR3 is CAILKDRDTEAFF. CDR3 nucleotides: TGTGCCATTCTTAAGGACAGGGACACTGAAGCTTTCTTT.

The V gene is TRBV6-1, the J gene TRBJ2-3; no clear D. The CDR3 is made up of 12 amino acids. The V gene's germline CDR1 is MNHNS and CDR2 SASEGT. V lost 3 bases and J lost 8, with 9 bases in between. The CDR3 sequence is CASSDGPRTQYF. The CDR3 nucleotides read TGTGCCAGCAGTGATGGGCCACGTACGCAGTATTTT.

The chain couples TRBV10-2 to TRBJ2-5; 14 bases fit TRBD2. The germline V gene encodes CDR1 WSHSY and CDR2 SAAADI. This CDR3 contains 14 residues. Trimming took 10 bases from V and 4 from J; bases not matched to a gene: 5. CDR3 nucleotides: TGCGCCACAGAGACTAGCGGGGGGGCAGAGACCCAGTACTTC. It encodes CATETSGGAETQYF.

The table lists this clone with a few counts. J is TRBJ2-1 and V is TRBV7-9; TRBD2 is a possible D gene (6 bases). Germline values: CDR1 SEHNR, CDR2 FQNEAQ (reference sequence). Trimming pared 1 base from V and 9 bases from J, leaving 13 bases between. This CDR3 contains 14 residues. In DNA, the CDR3 is TGTGCCAGCAGCTTAGAGCGGACTATTTCTGAGCAGTTCTTC. It specifies CASSLERTISEQFF. The full variable domain, with the rest looked up from reference TRBV7-9 and TRBJ2-1, is DTGVSQNPRHKITKRGQNVTFRCDPISEHNRLYWYRQTLGQGPEFLTYFQNEAQLEKSRLLSDRFSAERPKGSFSTLEIQRTEQGDSAMYLCASSLERTISEQFFGPGTRLTVL.

This chain links TRBV13 with TRBJ2-7, with D possibly matching TRBD1 (6 bases). This CDR3 has 12 amino acids. The germline gives CDR1 PRHDT, CDR2 FYEKMQ (reference sequence). The V gene lost 3 bases and the J gene lost 6 bases, with 9 bases spanning the gap. CDR3 residues: CASSFKGGEQYF. DNA for the CDR3: TGTGCCAGCAGCTTTAAAGGGGGCGAGCAGTACTTC.

This sequence joins TRBV5-1 and TRBJ1-3; no definite D call. Per germline, CDR1 SGHRS and CDR2 YFSETQ. The V end lost 3 bases, the J end lost 0 bases, and 7 bases lay between the germline ends. This CDR3 contains 14 residues. The CDR3 sequence: CASSSEGSGNTIYF. The CDR3 bases are TGCGCCAGCAGCTCAGAGGGCTCTGGAAACACCATATATTTT.

This chain connects TRBV19 to TRBJ2-6; D remains ambiguous. This CDR3 has 15 amino acids. Germline V lookup: CDR1 LNHDA, CDR2 SQIVND (reference sequence). The V and J ends lost 7 bases and 0 bases respectively, with 10 bases between them. The CDR3 here is CASTNGNSGANVLTF. CDR3 coding DNA: TGTGCCAGTACAAACGGTAACTCTGGGGCCAACGTCCTGACTTTC.

About this clone: At the DNA level, this CDR3 is encoded by other sequences in the same sample as well. The chain combines TRBV2 with TRBJ1-5; D possibly corresponds to TRBD1 (6 bases). Germline values: CDR1 SNHLY, CDR2 FYNNEI. The V gene lost 6 bases and the J gene lost 4 bases, with 16 bases spanning the gap. The CDR3 consists of 15 residues. The CDR3 protein is CASRTGGGWNQPQHF. In DNA form, the CDR3 reads TGTGCCAGCAGGACGGGGGGCGGTTGGAATCAGCCCCAGCATTTT.

The chain recombines TRBV6-6 with TRBJ2-5, with D perhaps TRBD1 (5 bases). TRBJ2-7 matches the DNA end more closely, so the J call is doubtful. The CDR3 runs 15 residues. Germline-derived CDR1 and CDR2 are MNHNY and SVGAGI (reference sequence). CDR3: CASSYSPGLAYEQYF. CDR3 in DNA: TGTGCCAGCAGTTACTCCCCAGGGCTCGCGTACGAGCAGTACTTC.

The genes are TRBV19 and TRBJ2-7, with TRBD1 identical over 7 bases. Germline assignment: CDR1 LNHDA and CDR2 SQIVND (reference sequence). CDR3 size: 13 residues. J gave up 4 bases and V 5 bases, and 5 bases lay outside the gene matches. The CDR3 DNA is TGTGCCAGTAGTGTCTTGACAGGGTACGAGCAGTACTTC. Amino acids: CASSVLTGYEQYF.

The J gene is TRBJ2-1, the V gene TRBV2, with no clear D. Trimming removed 5 bases at V and 5 bases at J, with 10 bases between. The CDR3 has 13 amino acids. From germline, CDR1 is SNHLY and CDR2 FYNNEI. This CDR3 is CASSYSRDNEQFF. The DNA for the CDR3 is TGTGCCAGCAGTTATTCCCGGGACAATGAGCAGTTCTTC.

The chain is built from TRBV9 and TRBJ1-2, with D possibly matching TRBD1 (5 bases). CDR3 length: 14 amino acids. CDR1 and CDR2 (germline): SGDLS, YYNGEE. V was shortened by 6 bases and J by 2 bases, with 14 bases between the two germline ends. The CDR3 protein is CASNSEAGNYGYTF. In nucleotides, the CDR3 is TGTGCCAGCAATAGTGAGGCAGGGAACTATGGCTACACCTTC. Drawing the rest from reference TRBV9 and TRBJ1-2, the complete variable domain is DSGVTQTPKHLITATGQRVTLRCSPRSGDLSVYWYQQSLDQGLQFLIQYYNGEERAKGNILERFSAQQFPDLHSELNLSSLELGDSALYFCASNSEAGNYGYTFGSGTRLTVV.

This clone has only a few counts. This rearrangement joins TRBV28 to TRBJ2-1; D uncertain. Trimming removed 3 bases at V and 0 bases at J, with 6 bases between. The CDR3 length is 14 residues. The germline gives CDR1 MDHEN, CDR2 SYDVKM. DNA for the CDR3: TGTGCCAGCAGTTTTTTGAGCTCCTACAATGAGCAGTTCTTC. Translated, it gives CASSFLSSYNEQFF.

Here the CDR3 reads CASSRTGGQVTEAFF. The CDR3 DNA sequence: TGTGCCAGCTCAAGGACAGGGGGCCAAGTCACTGAAGCTTTCTTT. The chain links TRBV18 to TRBJ1-1, with 11 bases identical to TRBD1. The length of the CDR3 is 15 residues. Germline V lookup: CDR1 KGHSH, CDR2 LQKENI. The V and J ends lost 5 bases and 4 bases, in that order; junction bases with no gene match: 6.

This chain uses TRBV5-1 with TRBJ2-3, with 8 bases identical to TRBD2. This CDR3 is 15 amino acids long. Germline V gene lookup returns CDR1 SGHRS and CDR2 YFSETQ. Trimming at V came to 3 bases and at J to 4 bases, leaving 7 bases not matched to a gene. In nucleotides, the CDR3 is TGCGCCAGCAGCTCACAACTGGGACTAGCAGATACGCAGTATTTT. The encoded protein is CASSSQLGLADTQYF. The entire variable domain, with the rest obtained from reference TRBV5-1 and TRBJ2-3, is as follows: KAGVTQTPRYLIKTRGQQVTLSCSPISGHRSVSWYQQTPGQGLQFLFEYFSETQRNKGNFPGRFSGRQFSNSRSEMNVSTLELGDSALYLCASSSQLGLADTQYFGPGTRLTVL.

The chain joins TRBV7-9 to TRBJ1-4; 10 bases line up with TRBD1. Losses at the gene ends were 4 bases for V and 7 bases for J; bases not matched to a gene: 3. The CDR3 has 14 amino acids. Germline assignment: CDR1 SEHNR and CDR2 FQNEAQ (reference sequence). Written as DNA, the CDR3 is TGTGCCAGCAGCTGGAGGACAGGGGGTGAAAAACTGTTTTTT. Protein: CASSWRTGGEKLFF.

This sequence joins TRBV5-1 and TRBJ2-5, with D possibly being TRBD1 (6 bases). The germline CDR1 and CDR2 sequences are SGHRS and YFSETQ. V was clipped by 1 base and J by 5 bases, with 9 bases between them. This CDR3 is 13 amino acids long. The CDR3 region is CASSLSGDETQYF. In nucleotides, the CDR3 is TGCGCCAGCAGCTTGTCAGGGGATGAGACCCAGTACTTC.

The chain joins TRBV14 to TRBJ2-7, with 9 positions matching TRBD2. Germline CDR1 reads SGHDN; CDR2 reads FVKESK. The CDR3 is 14 amino acids. After removal of 2 bases from V and 3 bases from J, the junction contained 2 bases not matched to a gene. In DNA form, the CDR3 reads TGTGCCAGCAGCCAAAGGACTAGCGACTACGAGCAGTACTTC. Translation gives CASSQRTSDYEQYF.

The J gene is TRBJ1-6, the V gene TRBV27; 7 bases fit TRBD1. The CDR3 has 15 amino acids. With 2 bases clipped from V and 7 bases from J, the junction kept 5 bases outside the gene matches. Germline loops: CDR1 MNHEY, CDR2 SMNVEV (reference sequence). The CDR3 DNA sequence: TGTGCCAGCAGTTTAGAGGGGGCTTACAATTCACCCCTCCACTTT. Protein sequence: CASSLEGAYNSPLHF.